Listed below are T cell receptor beta chains from one sample, sequenced in a study of blood T cell repertoires in COVID-19. TCRdb's copy holds only in-frame clones and misses some; the assay was immunoSEQ multiplex PCR. The sample has fewer than 300,000 clones; 80% to 95% are singletons. The specimen was PBMCs or T cells enriched from blood (not recorded which). Every receptor here comes from a woman in her 30s who had recovered from COVID-19. Each CDR3 is given with its conserved first and last residue. Each record gives: CDR3 DNA, CDR3 protein, J gene, CDR3 length, clone size, D gene, V gene. D genes are given only for firm matches. Clone size, where shown, is once, few, many, or a class for clones that have expanded.

CDR3nt: TGCGCCAGCAGCCAAAAGACAGGGCTATCCGGGGAGCTGTTTTTT; CDR3aa: CASSQKTGLSGELFF; j_gene: TRBJ2-2; len: 15; abundance: -; d_gene: TRBD1; v_gene: TRBV4-3
CDR3nt: TGTGCCAGCAGCTCTTCCTACGAGCAGTACTTC; CDR3aa: CASSSSYEQYF; j_gene: TRBJ2-7; len: 11; abundance: -; d_gene: -; v_gene: TRBV11-2
CDR3nt: TGTGTCACCCAGCGCGGGAGCGGCGGGGAGCTGTTTTTT; CDR3aa: CVTQRGSGGELFF; j_gene: TRBJ2-2; len: 13; abundance: -; d_gene: TRBD2; v_gene: TRBV6-5
CDR3nt: TGCAGTGCTACCAGTGGCTACACCTTC; CDR3aa: CSATSGYTF; j_gene: TRBJ1-2; len: 9; abundance: -; d_gene: -; v_gene: TRBV20-1
CDR3nt: TGTGCCATCAGTACATTCACCGGGACTAGCGGGAACAATGAGCAGTTCTTC; CDR3aa: CAISTFTGTSGNNEQFF; j_gene: TRBJ2-1; len: 17; abundance: -; d_gene: TRBD2; v_gene: TRBV10-3
CDR3nt: TGTGCTACAGGGGGAAGACTTAACACTGAAGCTTTCTTT; CDR3aa: CATGGRLNTEAFF; j_gene: TRBJ1-1; len: 13; abundance: -; d_gene: TRBD1; v_gene: TRBV30
CDR3nt: TGTGCCTGGGGACAGGGGGCGAACACCGGGGAGCTGTTTTTT; CDR3aa: CAWGQGANTGELFF; j_gene: TRBJ2-2; len: 14; abundance: once; d_gene: TRBD1; v_gene: TRBV30
CDR3nt: TGTGCCAGCAGCCTTCACAGGGGCAACACTGAAGCTTTCTTT; CDR3aa: CASSLHRGNTEAFF; j_gene: TRBJ1-1; len: 14; abundance: -; d_gene: TRBD1; v_gene: TRBV14
CDR3nt: TGTGCCTGGAGTGCAGGGGCTAGCGGAGCCTACGAGCAGTACTTC; CDR3aa: CAWSAGASGAYEQYF; j_gene: TRBJ2-7; len: 15; abundance: -; d_gene: -; v_gene: TRBV30
CDR3nt: TGTGCCATCAGTGATAGGTACCACGGAGCTAAAGATGAGCAGTTCTTC; CDR3aa: CAISDRYHGAKDEQFF; j_gene: TRBJ2-1; len: 16; abundance: -; d_gene: -; v_gene: TRBV10-3
CDR3nt: TGTGCCAGTAAGACCGGGACAGTTAATGAAAAACTGTTTTTT; CDR3aa: CASKTGTVNEKLFF; j_gene: TRBJ1-4; len: 14; abundance: -; d_gene: TRBD1; v_gene: TRBV19
CDR3nt: TGTGCCAGCAGCCTACCCGGGACAGGGGCGGGTAATGGCTACACCTTC; CDR3aa: CASSLPGTGAGNGYTF; j_gene: TRBJ1-2; len: 16; abundance: few; d_gene: TRBD1; v_gene: TRBV5-6
CDR3nt: TGTGCCAGCAGCGCAGGGGGATCAACTAATGAAAAACTGTTTTTT; CDR3aa: CASSAGGSTNEKLFF; j_gene: TRBJ1-4; len: 15; abundance: -; d_gene: TRBD1; v_gene: TRBV9
CDR3nt: TGTGCCTGGACTGGACAGGGAGGATACGCCAAAAACATTCAGTACTTC; CDR3aa: CAWTGQGGYAKNIQYF; j_gene: TRBJ2-4; len: 16; abundance: -; d_gene: TRBD1; v_gene: TRBV30
CDR3nt: TGTGCCATCAGTGAGTCACTGGGACAGGGGGCGATTACAACTAATGAAAAACTGTTTTTT; CDR3aa: CAISESLGQGAITTNEKLFF; j_gene: TRBJ1-4; len: 20; abundance: few; d_gene: TRBD1; v_gene: TRBV10-3
CDR3nt: TGCAGCGTTGTTAGGACAGGCTTGAACACTGAAGCTTTCTTT; CDR3aa: CSVVRTGLNTEAFF; j_gene: TRBJ1-1; len: 14; abundance: -; d_gene: TRBD1; v_gene: TRBV29-1
CDR3nt: TGTGCCAGCACCCAAATACGACAGGGGGACTATGGCTACACCTTC; CDR3aa: CASTQIRQGDYGYTF; j_gene: TRBJ1-2; len: 15; abundance: few; d_gene: TRBD1; v_gene: TRBV28
CDR3nt: TGTGCCAGCAGCTTACCGACATCTGGGGCCAACGTCCTGACTTTC; CDR3aa: CASSLPTSGANVLTF; j_gene: TRBJ2-6; len: 15; abundance: -; d_gene: -; v_gene: TRBV7-2
CDR3nt: TGTGCCAGCAGCTTAGGAAGCGGGAGGGTGGATACGCAGTATTTT; CDR3aa: CASSLGSGRVDTQYF; j_gene: TRBJ2-3; len: 15; abundance: -; d_gene: TRBD2; v_gene: TRBV7-9
CDR3nt: TGTGCAAGTCGCCATCCCCCCCCAGGGCCCCTCCACTTT; CDR3aa: CASRHPPPGPLHF; j_gene: TRBJ1-6; len: 13; abundance: few; d_gene: -; v_gene: TRBV12-2
CDR3nt: TGCAGCGCCGAGCGGGGGAATGAGCAGTTCTTC; CDR3aa: CSAERGNEQFF; j_gene: TRBJ2-1; len: 11; abundance: -; d_gene: TRBD2; v_gene: TRBV29-1
CDR3nt: TGCGCCAGCAGCCAAGATGTCTTCTCCTACGAGCAGTACTTC; CDR3aa: CASSQDVFSYEQYF; j_gene: TRBJ2-7; len: 14; abundance: -; d_gene: -; v_gene: TRBV4-1
CDR3nt: TGTGCCAGCAGCTCGGACAGGGGTAATGAAAAACTGTTTTTT; CDR3aa: CASSSDRGNEKLFF; j_gene: TRBJ1-4; len: 14; abundance: -; d_gene: TRBD1; v_gene: TRBV7-2
CDR3nt: TGCGCCAGCAGCTTGGATACTAGCGGGAGGTCCGTCGAGCAGTACTTC; CDR3aa: CASSLDTSGRSVEQYF; j_gene: TRBJ2-7; len: 16; abundance: once; d_gene: TRBD2; v_gene: TRBV5-1
CDR3nt: TGTGCCAGCAGCGTAGGTGACCGGGGGGGGACCCAGTACTTC; CDR3aa: CASSVGDRGGTQYF; j_gene: TRBJ2-5; len: 14; abundance: -; d_gene: TRBD2; v_gene: TRBV9
CDR3nt: TGTGCCAGCAGCGCCTACGGGTTCCATCAGCCCCAGCATTTT; CDR3aa: CASSAYGFHQPQHF; j_gene: TRBJ1-5; len: 14; abundance: few; d_gene: -; v_gene: TRBV9
CDR3nt: TGTGCCAGTAGTCCGGCCTACAATGAGCAGTTCTTC; CDR3aa: CASSPAYNEQFF; j_gene: TRBJ2-1; len: 12; abundance: -; d_gene: -; v_gene: TRBV19
CDR3nt: TGTGCCAGCAGCTTGGGGGGCACCGGGAACACTGAAGCTTTCTTT; CDR3aa: CASSLGGTGNTEAFF; j_gene: TRBJ1-1; len: 15; abundance: -; d_gene: -; v_gene: TRBV5-8
CDR3nt: TGTGCCAGCAGCTTGATGGGGGCTAGCAATCAGCCCCAGCATTTT; CDR3aa: CASSLMGASNQPQHF; j_gene: TRBJ1-5; len: 15; abundance: -; d_gene: -; v_gene: TRBV5-4
CDR3nt: TGTGCCAGCAGCCTACTCCCCAGCCAGGGTCGGCAGACCCAGTACTTC; CDR3aa: CASSLLPSQGRQTQYF; j_gene: TRBJ2-5; len: 16; abundance: -; d_gene: -; v_gene: TRBV11-2
CDR3nt: TGTGCCACCAGGAGTAACCCCGGGGAGCTGTTTTTT; CDR3aa: CATRSNPGELFF; j_gene: TRBJ2-2; len: 12; abundance: few; d_gene: -; v_gene: TRBV24-1
CDR3nt: TGTGCCAGCAGCCGCCGGACAGGCACCTTGAACACTGAAGCTTTCTTT; CDR3aa: CASSRRTGTLNTEAFF; j_gene: TRBJ1-1; len: 16; abundance: -; d_gene: TRBD1; v_gene: TRBV3-1/TRBV3-2
CDR3nt: TGTGCCAGCAGCTTAAGCCCAGCGGGAGGCACAGATACGCAGTATTTT; CDR3aa: CASSLSPAGGTDTQYF; j_gene: TRBJ2-3; len: 16; abundance: once; d_gene: TRBD2; v_gene: TRBV7-3
CDR3nt: TGTGCCAGCTCACCATCAGGACTAGCGGGAGAGACCCAGTACTTC; CDR3aa: CASSPSGLAGETQYF; j_gene: TRBJ2-5; len: 15; abundance: -; d_gene: TRBD2; v_gene: TRBV18
CDR3nt: TGTGCCAGCAGCTTGGTAGCAATGAACACTGAAGCTTTCTTT; CDR3aa: CASSLVAMNTEAFF; j_gene: TRBJ1-1; len: 14; abundance: once; d_gene: -; v_gene: TRBV5-6
CDR3nt: TGTGCCAGCAGTTACAGGGGTGAGAACGAGCAGTACTTC; CDR3aa: CASSYRGENEQYF; j_gene: TRBJ2-7; len: 13; abundance: once; d_gene: TRBD1; v_gene: TRBV27
CDR3nt: TGTGCCAGCAGCCTAACAGGGCAAGATTTCTACGAGCAGTACTTC; CDR3aa: CASSLTGQDFYEQYF; j_gene: TRBJ2-7; len: 15; abundance: -; d_gene: -; v_gene: TRBV27
CDR3nt: TGTGCCAGCAGTTTCCTTACTGAAGCTTTCTTT; CDR3aa: CASSFLTEAFF; j_gene: TRBJ1-1; len: 11; abundance: -; d_gene: -; v_gene: TRBV12-3/TRBV12-4
CDR3nt: TGCGCCAGCGCTGGACAGGGAAGAAAAGCTTTCTTT; CDR3aa: CASAGQGRKAFF; j_gene: TRBJ1-1; len: 12; abundance: -; d_gene: TRBD1; v_gene: TRBV10-1
CDR3nt: TGTGCCACCAGTGGAGTCGGTATCAATGAGCAGTTCTTC; CDR3aa: CATSGVGINEQFF; j_gene: TRBJ2-1; len: 13; abundance: -; d_gene: -; v_gene: TRBV24-1
CDR3nt: TGTGCCAGCACCCCCGGGGGGTATCAGCCCCAGCATTTT; CDR3aa: CASTPGGYQPQHF; j_gene: TRBJ1-5; len: 13; abundance: once; d_gene: -; v_gene: TRBV6-2/TRBV6-3
CDR3nt: TGTGCCAGCAGTTTTCGGCCGCTACTAGCGGGAGGGCCAGGGGAGCAGTACTTC; CDR3aa: CASSFRPLLAGGPGEQYF; j_gene: TRBJ2-7; len: 18; abundance: -; d_gene: TRBD2; v_gene: TRBV28
CDR3nt: TGTGCCAGCAGCGTAGCTAGCGGGAAAACCTACGAGCAGTACTTC; CDR3aa: CASSVASGKTYEQYF; j_gene: TRBJ2-7; len: 15; abundance: -; d_gene: TRBD2; v_gene: TRBV9
CDR3nt: TGTGCCAGCAGGCCGGGAACAAAGGGCTACGAGCAGTACTTC; CDR3aa: CASRPGTKGYEQYF; j_gene: TRBJ2-7; len: 14; abundance: -; d_gene: -; v_gene: TRBV6-5
CDR3nt: TGTGCCAGTAGTCAAGGACAGGGGTCCTACGAGCAGTACTTC; CDR3aa: CASSQGQGSYEQYF; j_gene: TRBJ2-7; len: 14; abundance: -; d_gene: TRBD1; v_gene: TRBV19
CDR3nt: TGTGCCAGCAGCTTATGGGGGACAGGGGGACCCCAAGAGACCCAGTACTTC; CDR3aa: CASSLWGTGGPQETQYF; j_gene: TRBJ2-5; len: 17; abundance: -; d_gene: TRBD1; v_gene: TRBV7-2
CDR3nt: TGTGCCAGCAGCTTGGCGAGTAGCGGGAGAGGCGAGCAGTACTTC; CDR3aa: CASSLASSGRGEQYF; j_gene: TRBJ2-7; len: 15; abundance: -; d_gene: TRBD2; v_gene: TRBV5-6
CDR3nt: TGTGCCAGCAGCTTGGATCCCTCGGGGGAGCAGTACTTC; CDR3aa: CASSLDPSGEQYF; j_gene: TRBJ2-7; len: 13; abundance: few; d_gene: -; v_gene: TRBV5-4
CDR3nt: TGTGCCAGCAGCCTGCCAACCTTTCAGCGGATTTTGAAGTTCAATCAGCCCCAGCATTTT; CDR3aa: CASSLPTFQRILKFNQPQHF; j_gene: TRBJ1-5; len: 20; abundance: -; d_gene: -; v_gene: TRBV28
CDR3nt: TGTGCCAGCTCTAAACCGGACTCCTCCTACAATGAGCAGTTCTTC; CDR3aa: CASSKPDSSYNEQFF; j_gene: TRBJ2-1; len: 15; abundance: once; d_gene: -; v_gene: TRBV18
CDR3nt: TGTGCCATCAAAGGCAGGGACAATCAGCCCCAGCATTTT; CDR3aa: CAIKGRDNQPQHF; j_gene: TRBJ1-5; len: 13; abundance: -; d_gene: -; v_gene: TRBV10-3